The 13 T cell receptor beta chains in this list originate from one sample, sequenced in a study of shared T cell receptors in the human thymus. Assay: immunoSEQ multiplex PCR; the TCRdb copy retains only in-frame clones and omits some. The table shows hundreds of thousands of clones, with 88% occurring only once. The sample was also linked to a second study, of human thymus T cells.

The sequenced sample was thymocytes. These receptors all stem from a boy in the first two years of life with a congenital heart defect.

This clone was picked up one time. The chain has TRBV5-6 and TRBJ2-1; the match to TRBD2 covers 14 bases. V gave up 4 bases and J gave up 8 bases; unmatched junction bases: 14. This CDR3 contains 18 residues. Germline V gene sequence: CDR1 SGHDT, CDR2 YYEEEE. As DNA, the CDR3 is TGTGCCAGCAGCCGGAGCATGGGACTAGCGGGAGTCTGGGATGAGCAGTTCTTC. Its protein is CASSRSMGLAGVWDEQFF.

This clone was counted a single time. This rearrangement joins TRBV19 to TRBJ2-5; TRBD2 might be the D (6 bases). The length of the CDR3 is 13 residues. Trimming stripped 1 base from V and 4 bases from J, with 7 bases between. The germline V gene encodes CDR1 LNHDA and CDR2 SQIVND (reference sequence). Here the CDR3 DNA reads TGTGCCAGTAGTATAGCGGGAGCAGAGACCCAGTACTTC. Its translation is CASSIAGAETQYF. Full variable domain (missing parts from reference TRBV19 and TRBJ2-5): DGGITQSPKYLFRKEGQNVTLSCEQNLNHDAMYWYRQDPGQGLRLIYYSQIVNDFQKGDIAEGYSVSREKKESFPLTVTSAQKNPTAFYLCASSIAGAETQYFGPGTRLLVL.

This clone appeared a few times. This sequence joins TRBV29-1 and TRBJ2-7, with D perhaps matching TRBD1 (6 bases). The germline gives CDR1 SQVTM, CDR2 ANQGSEA. This CDR3 is 12 amino acids long. The V and J ends lost 4 bases and 3 bases respectively, with 10 bases between them. DNA for the CDR3: TGCAGCGTTGTGGGGGCAGACTACGAGCAGTACTTC. Its translation is CSVVGADYEQYF.

CDR3 nucleotide sequence: TGTGCCAGCAGCTTTTCCCGGGACTGCAAAGAGCAGTTCTTC. This gives the protein CASSFSRDCKEQFF. This chain uses TRBV7-9 with TRBJ2-1; the D gene is possibly TRBD2 (6 bases). V dropped 3 bases and J dropped 10 bases, with 16 bases sitting between them. This CDR3 contains 14 residues. Germline loops: CDR1 SEHNR, CDR2 FQNEAQ (reference sequence).

V usage is TRBV5-6 and J usage is TRBJ1-2; TRBD1 agrees at 7 bases. V lost 3 bases to trimming and J lost 4 bases; unmatched junction nucleotides: 12. Germline V gene lookup returns CDR1 SGHDT and CDR2 YYEEEE. The CDR3 consists of 16 residues. In DNA form, the CDR3 reads TGTGCCAGCAGCTACCGCAAAGAGGGGGCGCCCTATGGCTACACCTTC. This encodes CASSYRKEGAPYGYTF.

This chain uses TRBV28 with TRBJ1-2; no definite D call. The CDR3 consists of 15 residues. Trimming cost V 0 bases and J 0 bases, with 8 bases left between them. Germline-derived CDR1 and CDR2 are MDHEN and SYDVKM. The CDR3 bases are TGTGCCAGCAGTTTATGGGTCGGGGCTAACTATGGCTACACCTTC. Its translation is CASSLWVGANYGYTF.

Here the CDR3 reads CASSPSGRAGVADTQYF. CDR3 sequence (DNA): TGTGCCAGCAGCCCGAGCGGGAGAGCCGGAGTGGCTGATACGCAGTATTTT. This chain joins TRBV11-2 and TRBJ2-3, with 8 nucleotides matching TRBD2. The V and J ends lost 5 bases and 6 bases, in that order; junction bases with no gene match: 16. The germline CDR1 and CDR2 sequences are SGHAT and FQNNGV. The CDR3 runs to 17 residues.

This clone is a singleton in its sample. The chain uses TRBV28 and TRBJ2-5, with 12 bases fitting TRBD2. The trim removed 4 bases at V and 3 bases at J, leaving 15 bases unmatched. Germline V gene lookup returns CDR1 MDHEN and CDR2 SYDVKM. CDR3 length: 19 amino acids. Here the CDR3 DNA reads TGTGCCAGCAGTTCCGGGACTAGCGGGCTTTGGGATCAAGAAGAGACCCAGTACTTC. Its protein is CASSSGTSGLWDQEETQYF.

This clone was detected a few times. The genes are TRBV6-5 and TRBJ1-1, with a possible D match to TRBD1 (5 bases). V was clipped by 2 bases and J by 5 bases, with 9 bases between them. The CDR3 has 13 residues. Germline values: CDR1 MNHEY, CDR2 SVGAGI. The CDR3, as DNA: TGTGCCAGCAGTTACACCGGGGGTACTGAAGCTTTCTTT. Translation: CASSYTGGTEAFF.

A single count supports this clone. The chain is built from TRBV19 and TRBJ2-3; D is perhaps TRBD2 (6 bases). The V and J ends lost 5 bases and 1 base respectively, with 22 bases between them. This CDR3 has 18 residues. Germline CDR1 and CDR2: LNHDA and SQIVND (reference sequence). The CDR3 region has the DNA TGTGCCAGTAGTCTCCCCATCATGAACTCGGGGGGCACAGATACGCAGTATTTT. The encoded protein is CASSLPIMNSGGTDTQYF.

V gene TRBV7-2 combines with J gene TRBJ1-4, with 9 bases that match TRBD1. The junction had 10 bases not matched to a gene; V was cut back by 5 bases and J by 3 bases. Germline CDR1 is SGHTA and CDR2 is FQGNSA. This CDR3 region has 17 residues. CDR3 coding DNA: TGTGCCAGCAGCCAGGGACAGGGAGCGGCACCTAATGAAAAACTGTTTTTT. Translated: CASSQGQGAAPNEKLFF.

This chain connects TRBV5-6 to TRBJ2-4, with 8 nucleotides matching TRBD2. CDR3 length equals 15 residues. CDR1 and CDR2 (germline): SGHDT, YYEEEE. The V gene end was trimmed by 7 bases and the J gene end by 1 base; junction bases not matched to a gene: 7. The CDR3 sequence: CASPRGGAAKNIQYF. The CDR3 DNA reads as TGTGCCAGCCCCCGGGGGGGGGCGGCCAAAAACATTCAGTACTTC.

The chain couples TRBV30 to TRBJ2-3; D is possibly TRBD2 (6 bases). In germline, CDR1 is GTSNPN, CDR2 SVGIG (reference sequence). The CDR3 covers 16 residues. Between the trimmed V and J ends, which lost 3 bases and 4 bases, there was a span of 20 bases. CDR3 sequence: CAWRERESHDADTQYF. As DNA, the CDR3 is TGTGCCTGGAGGGAACGGGAGTCCCATGACGCAGATACGCAGTATTTT.